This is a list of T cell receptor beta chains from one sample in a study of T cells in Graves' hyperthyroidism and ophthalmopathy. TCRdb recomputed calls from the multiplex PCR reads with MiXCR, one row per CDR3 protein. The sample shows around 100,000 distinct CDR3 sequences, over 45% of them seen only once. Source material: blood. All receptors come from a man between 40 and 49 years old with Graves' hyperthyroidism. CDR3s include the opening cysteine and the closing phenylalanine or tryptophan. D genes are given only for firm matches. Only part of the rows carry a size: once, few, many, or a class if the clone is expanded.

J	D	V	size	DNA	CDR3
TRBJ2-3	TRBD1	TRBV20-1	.	TGCAGTGCTGGGGACAGGACAGGGGCTACAGATACGCAGTATTTT	CSAGDRTGATDTQYF
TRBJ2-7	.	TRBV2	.	TGTGCCAGCCGATTTGTGATAGAAGGGGAGTACTTC	CASRFVIEGEYF
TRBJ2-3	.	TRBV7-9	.	TGTGCCAGCAGCTTACAGGTTGGGGGCACAGATACGCAGTATTTT	CASSLQVGGTDTQYF
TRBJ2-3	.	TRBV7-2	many	TGTGCCAGCAGCCCTCGCCCCACAGATACGCAGTATTTT	CASSPRPTDTQYF
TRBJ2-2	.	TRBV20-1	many	TGCAGTGCAAAGACCGACAGGTCGAACACCGGGGAGCTGTTTTTT	CSAKTDRSNTGELFF
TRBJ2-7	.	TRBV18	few	TGTGCCAGCTCACCAGACAGGTTGGGGGACTACGAGCAGTACTTC	CASSPDRLGDYEQYF
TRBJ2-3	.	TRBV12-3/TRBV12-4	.	TGTGCCAGCAGTTACCGGGGAGCGAGGAGTACAGATACGCAGTATTTT	CASSYRGARSTDTQYF
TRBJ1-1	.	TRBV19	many	TGTGCCAGTAGGATTCCAGGGTGGGACACTGAAGCTTTCTTT	CASRIPGWDTEAFF
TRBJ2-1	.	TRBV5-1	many	TGCGCCAGCACACCCTCCACTAGCAGTCTGGAGCAGTTCTTC	CASTPSTSSLEQFF
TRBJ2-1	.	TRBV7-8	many	TGTGCCAGCAGCTTAAGGCCTCAGGGTTCTGCTGAGCAGTTCTTC	CASSLRPQGSAEQFF
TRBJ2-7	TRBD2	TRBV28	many	TGTGCCAGCAGAAGGCGGGAGGCCCCCTACGAGCAGTACTTC	CASRRREAPYEQYF
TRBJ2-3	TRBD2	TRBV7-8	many	TGTGCCAGCAGCCTTACTAGCGGGAAAGGTAAAGATACGCAGTATTTT	CASSLTSGKGKDTQYF
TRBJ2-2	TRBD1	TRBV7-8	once	TGTACTTCGGGACAGAGGAGCACCGGGGAGCTGTTTTTT	CTSGQRSTGELFF
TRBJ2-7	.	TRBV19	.	TGTGCCAGTAGTCTGACGGACGGGGCGTACGAGCAGTACTTC	CASSLTDGAYEQYF
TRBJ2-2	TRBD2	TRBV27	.	TGTGCCAGCAGTTTGATCGGCGGGAGGGCGAACACCGGGGAGCTGTTTTTT	CASSLIGGRANTGELFF
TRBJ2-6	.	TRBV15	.	TGTGCCAGCAGTAGCAGGAGTTCTGGGGCCAACGTCCTGACTTTC	CASSSRSSGANVLTF
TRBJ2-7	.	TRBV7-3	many	TGTGCCAGCAGCTTACGGGGCGGGGACGAGCAGTACTTC	CASSLRGGDEQYF
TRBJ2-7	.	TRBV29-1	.	TGCAGCCAAAAATGGGACATACCCCACGAGCAGTACTTC	CSQKWDIPHEQYF
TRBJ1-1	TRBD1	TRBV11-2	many	TGTGCCAGCAGCCCTCAGGGGGACGGTGAAGCTTTCTTT	CASSPQGDGEAFF
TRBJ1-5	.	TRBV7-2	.	TGTGCCAGCAGCTTAGCGGGGAGGGGGGAGACCCAGCATTTT	CASSLAGRGETQHF
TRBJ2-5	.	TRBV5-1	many	TGCGCCAACAGCTTGTTGGGACAAGAGACCCAGTACTTC	CANSLLGQETQYF
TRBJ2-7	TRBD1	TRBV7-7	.	TGTGCTAGCAGCTTGACAGGGGGTGGCGAGCAGTACTTC	CASSLTGGGEQYF
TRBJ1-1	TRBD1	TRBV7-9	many	TGTGCCAGCAGCACGGACAGGGGGAACACTGAAGCTTTCTTT	CASSTDRGNTEAFF
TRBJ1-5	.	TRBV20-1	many	TGCAGTGCTAGTCTGGGACACCCCTTCAATCAGCCCCAGCATTTT	CSASLGHPFNQPQHF
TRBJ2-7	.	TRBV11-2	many	TGTGCCAGCAGCTCCTTTTTTACCTCCTACGAGCAGTACTTC	CASSSFFTSYEQYF
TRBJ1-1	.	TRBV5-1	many	TGCGCCAGCAGCTTGTTCCAGAACACTGAAGCTTTCTTT	CASSLFQNTEAFF
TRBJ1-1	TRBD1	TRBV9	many	TGTGCCAGCAGCGGTGAAAACAGGGGGAACACTGAAGCTTTCTTT	CASSGENRGNTEAFF
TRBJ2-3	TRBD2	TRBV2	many	TGTGCCAGCAGGCCGGGACTAGCAAGGGGGGGCACAGATACGCAGTATTTT	CASRPGLARGGTDTQYF
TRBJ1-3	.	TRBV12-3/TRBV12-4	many	TGTGCCAGCAGGCAACAGGGAGGGGGAAACACCATATATTTT	CASRQQGGGNTIYF
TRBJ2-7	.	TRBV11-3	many	TGTGCCAGCAGCTTAGGCGACTTAGCCTACGAGCAGTACTTC	CASSLGDLAYEQYF
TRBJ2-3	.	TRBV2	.	TGTGCCAGCAGCCGAGGCAGGGGAGATACGCAGTATTTT	CASSRGRGDTQYF
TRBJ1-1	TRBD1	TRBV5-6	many	TGTGCCAGCAGCTGGACAGGGACGAACACTGAAGCTTTCTTT	CASSWTGTNTEAFF
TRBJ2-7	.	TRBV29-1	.	TGCAGGGTTTTATTAGGGACCCACGAGCAGTACTTC	CRVLLGTHEQYF
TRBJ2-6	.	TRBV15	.	TGTGCCACCAGCAGAGACCGGTTCTCTGGGGCCAACGTCCTGACTTTC	CATSRDRFSGANVLTF
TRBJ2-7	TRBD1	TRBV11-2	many	TGTGCCAGCAGCTTAAGGACAGGGTGGGAGCAGTACTTC	CASSLRTGWEQYF
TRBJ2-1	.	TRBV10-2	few	TGTGCCAGCAGAATTGGTTTCGCTGGAGACTACAATGAGCAGTTCTTC	CASRIGFAGDYNEQFF
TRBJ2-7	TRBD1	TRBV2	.	TGTGCCAGCAGGAGGACAGGGGGCAACGAGCAGTACTTC	CASRRTGGNEQYF
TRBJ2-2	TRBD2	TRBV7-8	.	TGTGCCAGCAAGGCACTAGCGGGATACACCGGGGAGCTGTTTTTT	CASKALAGYTGELFF
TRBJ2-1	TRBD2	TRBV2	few	TGTGCCAGCAGTTCCCTGGGGACTAGCGGGGTTGGTGAGCAGTTCTTC	CASSSLGTSGVGEQFF
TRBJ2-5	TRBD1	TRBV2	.	TGTGCCAGCAGCGAACAGGGGGCAGAGACCCAGTACTTC	CASSEQGAETQYF
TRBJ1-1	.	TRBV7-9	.	TGTGCCAGCAGCTTAAGACAGGAATTGAACACTGAAGCTTTCTTT	CASSLRQELNTEAFF
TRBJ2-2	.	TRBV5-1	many	TGCGCCAGCAGCATGAGTCCGGCGAACACCGGGGAGCTGTTTTTT	CASSMSPANTGELFF
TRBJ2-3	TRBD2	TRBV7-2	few	TGTGCCAGCAGCCTACCGACTAGCGGGGCCGCGAGCACAGATACGCAGTATTTT	CASSLPTSGAASTDTQYF
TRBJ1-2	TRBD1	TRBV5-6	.	TGTGCCAGCAGCACAGGACAGGCCCTTTCCTATGGCTACACCTTC	CASSTGQALSYGYTF
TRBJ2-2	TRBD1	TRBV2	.	TGTGCCAGCAGTAAAACCGGGACAGGGGGTGCGCGCACCGGGGAGCTGTTTTTT	CASSKTGTGGARTGELFF